These 27 T cell receptor beta chains were sequenced from one sample in a study of shared clonotypes between healthy human individuals. Sequencing was performed with immunoSEQ multiplex PCR; in TCRdb, only in-frame clones are kept and a portion is missing. The table records about 1,900,000 clones, about 95% of them present only once. CD45RO negativity and positive selection for CCR7 defined naive CD8 cells, a population that excluded terminally differentiated effector memory CD45RA+ cells. The material sequenced was naive CD8+ T cells sorted from blood. Every receptor here comes from a man aged 18 to 35 in good health.

This clone was counted between two and nine times. CDR3 region: CASGRMNTEAFF. DNA of the CDR3: TGTGCCAGCGGTCGTATGAACACTGAAGCTTTCTTT. The J gene is TRBJ1-1, the V gene TRBV6-1; no clear D gene. The CDR3 extends over 12 amino acids. Germline assignment: CDR1 MNHNS and CDR2 SASEGT. The V gene lost 8 bases and the J gene lost 0 bases, with 7 bases spanning the gap.

The gene calls are TRBV5-4 and TRBJ2-3; 9 bases fit TRBD2. Germline V gene data show CDR1 as SGHNT and CDR2 as YYREEE (reference sequence). V lost 0 bases, J lost 0 bases, and 2 bases stayed unmatched. CDR3 length: 16 residues. CDR3 region: CASSLGLADSTDTQYF. Written as DNA, the CDR3 is TGTGCCAGCAGCTTGGGACTAGCGGATAGCACAGATACGCAGTATTTT.

The chain joins TRBV28 to TRBJ1-6, with D unresolved. The germline V gene has CDR1 MDHEN and CDR2 SYDVKM. Trimming cost V 3 bases and J 0 bases, with 12 bases left between them. The CDR3 contains 17 residues. The CDR3 region has the DNA TGTGCCAGCAGTTTCGAGAGGTCAGGCTCCTATAATTCACCCCTCCACTTT. Translation: CASSFERSGSYNSPLHF.

In regard to this clone: Other DNA sequences in the sample encode the same CDR3. This chain connects TRBV19 to TRBJ1-1; D ambiguous. V shed 3 bases and J shed 1 base, with 6 bases lying between them. Germline lookup yields CDR1 LNHDA and CDR2 SQIVND (reference sequence). The CDR3 has 13 residues. The CDR3 bases are TGTGCCAGTAGTATCCCGTGGAACACTGAAGCTTTCTTT. Translating gives CASSIPWNTEAFF.

This clone was counted once. The chain uses TRBV29-1 and TRBJ2-5; 10 bases are a match to TRBD2. With 6 bases clipped from V and 6 bases from J, the junction kept 16 bases outside the gene matches. Germline V gives CDR1 SQVTM, CDR2 ANQGSEA. CDR3 length: 16 residues. CDR3 sequence (DNA): TGCAGCGTCGATGGACTAGCGGAGGAGGGTCCGAAGACCCAGTACTTC. Protein: CSVDGLAEEGPKTQYF.

In regard to this clone: The same CDR3 can be traced to other DNA sequences in this sample. The V gene is TRBV4-1, the J gene TRBJ2-7; 7 nucleotides align to TRBD1. This CDR3 region has 14 residues. With V trimmed by 3 bases and J by 2 bases, 4 bases remained unmatched. Germline loops: CDR1 MGHRA, CDR2 YSYEKL. CDR3 DNA: TGCGCCAGCAGCCAGGGACAGTGGGCCTACGAGCAGTACTTC. It encodes CASSQGQWAYEQYF.

Turning to this clone: Other nucleotide sequences in the sample specify the same CDR3. V and J are TRBV27 and TRBJ2-3; 10 nucleotides line up with TRBD2. Germline CDR1 MNHEY, CDR2 SMNVEV (reference sequence). This CDR3 has 15 residues. V trimming: 5 bases; J trimming: 4 bases; junction bases outside the gene matches: 6. Here the CDR3 DNA reads TGTGCCAGCAGTCCGAGCGGGGGGGCGGCAGATACGCAGTATTTT. Its translation: CASSPSGGAADTQYF.

As DNA, the CDR3 is TGTGCCAGCACCCTGACCGGCGGGAGTCAGCCCCAGCATTTT. Its protein is CASTLTGGSQPQHF. The chain combines TRBV6-6 with TRBJ1-5; D ambiguous. Germline V gives CDR1 MNHNY, CDR2 SVGAGI (reference sequence). The length of the CDR3 is 14 residues. V lost 7 bases to trimming and J lost 6 bases, with 16 bases between them.

The chain joins TRBV5-4 to TRBJ1-2, with D uncertain. With 0 bases removed from V and 2 bases from J, the gap between germline ends came to 14 bases. CDR1 is SGHNT, CDR2 YYREEE, per germline (reference sequence). This CDR3 is 16 amino acids long. CDR3: CASSLGLTSGNYGYTF. The CDR3 coding sequence is TGTGCCAGCAGCTTGGGGCTAACTAGCGGAAACTATGGCTACACCTTC.

This clone appeared once. The chain carries TRBV27 and TRBJ1-1; D remains ambiguous. This CDR3 is 13 amino acids long. Trimming removed 2 bases at V and 6 bases at J, with 10 bases between. Germline V gene lookup returns CDR1 MNHEY and CDR2 SMNVEV (reference sequence). The CDR3 DNA sequence: TGTGCCAGCAGTTTAGTTCCCCGGGCTGAAGCTTTCTTT. This translates into CASSLVPRAEAFF.

V and J are TRBV5-4 and TRBJ1-6; maybe TRBD1 (6 bases). V dropped 0 bases and J dropped 7 bases, with 11 bases sitting between them. The V gene's germline CDR1 is SGHNT and CDR2 YYREEE (reference sequence). The CDR3 loop spans 15 amino acids. The CDR3 nucleotides are TGTGCCAGCAGCTTGGGAGGGGGGGCGAATTCACCCCTCCACTTT. Its protein is CASSLGGGANSPLHF.

The sample holds one count of this clone. This chain links TRBV6-6 with TRBJ2-1; D possibly corresponds to TRBD2 (5 bases). This CDR3 is 13 amino acids long. The V and J ends lost 5 bases and 4 bases respectively, with 9 bases between them. The germline gives CDR1 MNHNY, CDR2 SVGAGI (reference sequence). DNA for the CDR3: TGTGCCAGCAGTCCCCCGGGGTACAATGAGCAGTTCTTC. It translates to CASSPPGYNEQFF.

About this clone: Other DNA sequences from this sample encode an identical CDR3 as well. The chain joins TRBV5-1 to TRBJ1-1, with 7 bases identical to TRBD1. Trimming removed 4 bases from V and 2 bases from J; junction bases left unmatched: 5. The germline CDR1 and CDR2 sequences are SGHRS and YFSETQ. The length of the CDR3 is 14 residues. CDR3: CASSRTGVNTEAFF. CDR3 coding DNA: TGCGCCAGCAGCCGGACAGGAGTTAACACTGAAGCTTTCTTT.

The chain has TRBV6-1 and TRBJ2-1, with D perhaps matching TRBD2 (5 bases). V gave up 0 bases and J gave up 0 bases, with 9 bases separating them. In germline, CDR1 is MNHNS, CDR2 SASEGT. The CDR3 has 16 residues. CDR3 DNA: TGTGCCAGCAGTGAAGCGGTAGGGAGCTCCTACAATGAGCAGTTCTTC. It encodes CASSEAVGSSYNEQFF.

This CDR3 reads CASSLKAGVFEQYF. The CDR3 DNA sequence: TGTGCCAGCAGTTTAAAAGCGGGAGTGTTTGAGCAGTACTTC. This chain uses TRBV27 with TRBJ2-7; TRBD2 matches 8 bases. V was clipped by 2 bases and J by 7 bases; unmatched bases: 7. Germline CDR1 reads MNHEY; CDR2 reads SMNVEV (reference sequence). The CDR3 extends over 14 amino acids.

The chain employs TRBV6-5 and TRBJ2-7, with D perhaps assigned TRBD1 or TRBD2 (6 bases each). The germline V gene has CDR1 MNHEY and CDR2 SVGAGI. V dropped 6 bases and J dropped 2 bases, with 11 bases sitting between them. The CDR3 is 13 residues long. The chain's CDR3 is CASRSEGAYEQYF. In DNA form, the CDR3 reads TGTGCCAGCAGGTCGGAGGGGGCCTACGAGCAGTACTTC.

The V gene is TRBV7-8, the J gene TRBJ2-3; 8 nucleotides line up with TRBD2. There are 16 residues in the CDR3. V was pared by 5 bases and J by 0 bases, with 7 bases of the junction left unmatched. Germline V gene data show CDR1 as SGHVS and CDR2 as FQNEAQ. The DNA for the CDR3 is TGTGCCAGCAGCCCCTTAGCGGGACCGAGCACAGATACGCAGTATTTT. Protein product: CASSPLAGPSTDTQYF.

J is TRBJ2-7 and V is TRBV19; weak D call: TRBD2 (5 bases). CDR1 and CDR2 (germline): LNHDA, SQIVND (reference sequence). The CDR3 runs to 13 residues. V was cut by 1 base and J by 6 bases, with 10 bases left in between. CDR3 region: CASSIAGVREQYF. The CDR3 coding sequence is TGTGCCAGTAGTATAGCCGGGGTACGCGAGCAGTACTTC.

This rearrangement joins TRBV4-1 to TRBJ2-3; 8 bases match TRBD2. V gave up 8 bases and J gave up 3 bases; unmatched junction bases: 10. This CDR3 is 15 amino acids long. From germline, CDR1 is MGHRA and CDR2 YSYEKL. CDR3 loop: CASGGGRESTDTQYF. CDR3 coding DNA: TGCGCCAGCGGCGGGGGGCGGGAGTCAACAGATACGCAGTATTTT.

The chain employs TRBV7-2 and TRBJ2-3; D uncertain. V lost 5 bases and J 2 bases, leaving 11 bases between the germline ends. The CDR3 sequence is 14 residues long. Germline CDR1 SGHTA, CDR2 FQGNSA. Written as DNA, the CDR3 is TGTGCCAGCAGCATGACTCGAGTCACAGATACGCAGTATTTT. It specifies CASSMTRVTDTQYF.

The chain links TRBV6-1 to TRBJ2-7; a weak D match, TRBD1 (6 bases). The CDR3 is made up of 13 amino acids. V lost 5 bases to trimming and J lost 2 bases, with 10 bases between them. Germline V CDR1 and CDR2: MNHNS, SASEGT. CDR3 in DNA: TGTGCCAGCAGTCCCCGGGACACCTACGAGCAGTACTTC. Residues: CASSPRDTYEQYF.

CDR3 DNA: TGCGCCAGCAGGAGTGGCTACGGGGACTACGAGCAGTACTTC. Its protein product is CASRSGYGDYEQYF. The V and J genes are TRBV10-2 and TRBJ2-7, with D perhaps TRBD2 (5 bases). The germline V gene has CDR1 WSHSY and CDR2 SAAADI. The CDR3 runs to 14 residues. V was cut by 6 bases and J by 3 bases, with 15 bases left in between.

J is TRBJ2-1 and V is TRBV4-3; D is perhaps TRBD2 (6 bases). CDR3 length: 17 amino acids. From germline, CDR1 is LGHNA and CDR2 YSLEER. Trimming pared 0 bases from V and 4 bases from J, leaving 16 bases between. For the CDR3, the DNA is TGCGCCAGCAGCCAAGATCACGACGGGAGATTTTACAATGAGCAGTTCTTC. Protein sequence: CASSQDHDGRFYNEQFF.

This chain joins TRBV4-1 and TRBJ1-1; perhaps TRBD1 as D (5 bases). Germline assignment: CDR1 MGHRA and CDR2 YSYEKL. The CDR3 length is 16 residues. The V and J ends lost 2 bases and 1 base respectively, with 14 bases between them. The CDR3 is CASSQPTGQGNTEAFF. In DNA, the CDR3 is TGCGCCAGCAGCCAACCCACTGGGCAGGGGAACACTGAAGCTTTCTTT.

This chain connects TRBV4-2 to TRBJ2-5, with 10 bases matching TRBD2. The ends lost 1 base at V and 5 bases at J; junction bases unmatched: 16. Germline assignment: CDR1 LGHNA and CDR2 YNFKEQ. The CDR3 consists of 19 residues. In nucleotides, the CDR3 is TGTGCCAGCAGCCAAGCGACAGACCCGGGACTAGCGTTAGGGGAGACCCAGTACTTC. Amino acids: CASSQATDPGLALGETQYF.

This chain uses TRBV15 with TRBJ2-5; possible D gene TRBD2, 6 bases. V shed 3 bases and J shed 4 bases, with 18 bases lying between them. In germline, CDR1 is LNHNV, CDR2 YYDKDF (reference sequence). The CDR3 extends over 16 amino acids. CDR3 bases: TGTGCCACCAGCAGCACCGGCCATGCGGGGATAGAGACCCAGTACTTC. It translates to CATSSTGHAGIETQYF.

The chain carries TRBV6-5 and TRBJ2-7; D gene unclear. The CDR3 loop spans 13 amino acids. Germline V CDR1 and CDR2: MNHEY, SVGAGI. Trimming took off 4 bases at V and 5 bases at J, with 12 bases between the two ends. CDR3 residues: CASSSQYLDEQYF. The CDR3 bases are TGTGCCAGCAGTTCCCAGTATCTCGACGAGCAGTACTTC.